Below are 5 T cell receptor beta chains sequenced from a single sample in a study of OX40 agonist ivuxolimab in advanced cancers. Library method: the immunoSEQ multiplex PCR assay. Sourced from immuneACCESS, this table was stored by TCRdb with only in-frame sequences that have V and J called. A share of the clones is absent; for the studies checked, an unresolved V gene accounts for under half, and the remainder has no known explanation. The sample yields roughly 89,000 clones; just under 90% were counted once. The ten largest clonotypes hold around 7.4% of the sample. Sequenced here: CD4+ or CD8+ T cells sorted from blood, sampled in a trial of the OX40 agonist ivuxolimab. Source of these receptors: an adult with an advanced solid tumor such as melanoma, head and neck, liver or kidney cancer.

The chain employs TRBV7-9 and TRBJ2-3, with 9 bases aligning to TRBD1. The CDR3 has 15 amino acids. Looked up from germline, CDR1 is SEHNR and CDR2 is FQNEAQ (reference sequence). Trimming at V came to 3 bases and at J to 3 bases, leaving 4 bases not matched to a gene. CDR3 sequence reads: CASSFRTGDTDTQYF. The CDR3 DNA sequence: TGTGCCAGCAGCTTCCGGACAGGGGATACAGATACGCAGTATTTT.

The CDR3 DNA is TGTGCCAGCACTGGACAGGGTGATGAAAAACTGTTTTTT. It yields the protein CASTGQGDEKLFF. The chain carries TRBV27 and TRBJ1-4; 8 nucleotides align to TRBD1. Germline V gives CDR1 MNHEY, CDR2 SMNVEV (reference sequence). Trimming cost V 7 bases and J 6 bases; bases outside gene matches: 4. The CDR3 length is 13 residues.

This clone was seen just once. V usage is TRBV5-1 and J usage is TRBJ2-3; 9 bases line up with TRBD1. Germline V CDR1 and CDR2: SGHRS, YFSETQ. The V and J ends lost 4 bases and 4 bases, in that order; junction bases with no gene match: 10. The CDR3 sequence is 16 residues long. CDR3 amino acids: CASSELGQGMSDTQYF. In DNA, the CDR3 is TGCGCCAGCAGCGAGCTGGGACAGGGAATGTCAGATACGCAGTATTTT.

This chain links TRBV7-2 with TRBJ2-7; no clear D gene. Looked up from germline, CDR1 is SGHTA and CDR2 is FQGNSA. The CDR3 length is 14 residues. The ends were cut back, 0 bases at V and 4 bases at J, with 10 bases in the middle. This CDR3 reads CASSLALVGYEQYF. CDR3 bases: TGTGCCAGCAGCTTAGCGTTGGTCGGTTACGAGCAGTACTTC.

In its sample, this clone was seen a few times. This rearrangement joins TRBV30 to TRBJ2-7, with D perhaps matching TRBD1 or TRBD2 (5 bases each). CDR1 is GTSNPN, CDR2 SVGIG, per germline (reference sequence). V was cut by 2 bases and J by 4 bases, with 12 bases left in between. The CDR3 totals 13 residues. The CDR3 coding sequence is TGTGCCTGGAGTACCGGGACGGGATACGAGCAGTACTTC. Translating it yields CAWSTGTGYEQYF.